The rows below give T cell receptor beta chains drawn from one sample of a study of T cell repertoires in cytomegalovirus infection. No antigens are known for them. TCRdb analysed the reads with MiXCR anew, one entry per CDR3 protein. The data contain some 800,000 distinct CDR3 sequences, about 27% of them singletons. The sample in question was cultured CD8+ T cells from PBMCs, obtained from culture after CMV antigen stimulation. Receptors were obtained from a human donor in good health (CMV status not recorded). Some clones in this sample may be carry-over from other donors' samples. Both conserved end residues are part of each CDR3. The D gene is left open where the match is weak. Size is omitted from some rows. Given values are once, few, many or a class for expanded clones.

size	J	V	D	CDR3	DNA
many	TRBJ2-7	TRBV12-3/TRBV12-4	-	CASSLGGDYEQYF	TGTGCCAGCAGTTTGGGCGGGGACTACGAGCAGTACTTC
-	TRBJ2-5	TRBV6-5	TRBD1	CASSLRPGQGLGETQYF	TGTGCCAGCAGCCTACGCCCGGGACAGGGGTTAGGGGAGACCCAGTACTTC
once	TRBJ1-2	TRBV27	-	CASSFLPPGGAEGYTF	TGTGCCAGCAGTTTCTTACCCCCGGGGGGCGCCGAAGGCTACACCTTC
few	TRBJ2-2	TRBV10-2	-	CASREGGGLFF	TGCGCCAGCCGCGAGGGGGGGGGGCTGTTTTTT
-	TRBJ2-1	TRBV19	-	CATRASPLNEQFF	TGTGCCACTAGGGCATCCCCTCTCAATGAGCAGTTCTTC
-	TRBJ2-5	TRBV7-7	TRBD2	CASSSGTSRQETQYF	TGTGCTAGCAGCTCCGGGACTAGCAGACAAGAGACCCAGTACTTC
few	TRBJ1-1	TRBV27	-	CASSQGLSTEAFF	TGTGCCAGTAGTCAGGGGCTGAGTACTGAAGCTTTCTTT
few	TRBJ2-4	TRBV6-6	-	CASSYVWDKLAKNIQYF	TGTGCCAGCAGTTACGTGTGGGACAAACTAGCCAAAAACATTCAGTACTTC
few	TRBJ1-2	TRBV6-1	-	CASSRPPRGGYTF	TGTGCCAGCAGTCGACCCCCGAGGGGTGGCTACACCTTC
-	TRBJ1-6	TRBV4-2	-	CASSQEIGLYNSPLHF	TGTGCCAGCAGCCAGGAAATAGGACTGTATAATTCACCCCTCCACTTT
-	TRBJ1-1	TRBV27	-	CASSLSIGVNTEAFF	TGTGCCAGCAGTTTATCGATAGGGGTGAACACTGAAGCTTTCTTT
-	TRBJ1-5	TRBV11-2	-	CASSLDLAPNQPQHF	TGTGCCAGCAGCTTGGACCTGGCCCCTAATCAGCCCCAGCATTTT
few	TRBJ2-3	TRBV15	-	CATSRVFGGTDTQYF	TGTGCCACCAGCAGAGTTTTCGGGGGCACAGATACGCAGTATTTT
many	TRBJ1-2	TRBV7-6	-	CASSSETGYGYTF	TGTGCCAGCAGCTCGGAGACAGGTTATGGCTACACCTTC
few	TRBJ2-7	TRBV25-1	TRBD1	CASSDPTGGSEQYF	TGTGCCAGCAGTGATCCCACAGGGGGCAGCGAGCAGTACTTC
-	TRBJ1-2	TRBV5-6	-	CASSLATGPSSNYGYTF	TGTGCCAGCAGCTTGGCCACGGGACCCTCCTCTAACTATGGCTACACCTTC
-	TRBJ2-7	TRBV27	-	CASSFGYSLSYEQYF	TGTGCCAGCAGTTTCGGTTATTCCCTCTCCTACGAGCAGTACTTC
many	TRBJ2-1	TRBV24-1	TRBD1	CATSDRDREGSDEQFF	TGTGCCACCAGTGATCGGGACAGGGAGGGGAGCGATGAGCAGTTCTTC
-	TRBJ2-3	TRBV11-2	-	CASSPPGARADTQYF	TGTGCCAGCAGCCCCCCAGGAGCGCGGGCAGATACGCAGTATTTT
-	TRBJ1-6	TRBV25-1	TRBD1	CASSDTGASPLHF	TGTGCCAGCAGTGACACAGGGGCGTCACCCCTCCACTTT
few	TRBJ1-2	TRBV7-8	TRBD1	CASSLAGQALGYTF	TGTGCCAGCAGCTTAGCGGGACAGGCCCTTGGCTACACCTTC
-	TRBJ1-2	TRBV7-9	-	CASSLDWGPFAANYGYTF	TGTGCCAGCAGCTTAGATTGGGGGCCGTTCGCTGCTAACTATGGCTACACCTTC